This TCR beta chain emerged from a study of T cell responses to AZD1222 COVID-19 vaccine. About this clone: Its antigen remains unidentified.

Whole-study findings and limits: Mapped onto spike, vaccine-associated CD4 TCRs spanned it and were dominant at 160-218 and 743-854. Nearly half of spike-specific TCRs reportedly target unmutated variant regions. Scientists sampled the repertoires only once the peak T cell response had passed. Clonal diversity was possibly underestimated, and the donors were mostly white British, with more females.

TCRdb keeps only in-frame clones here, not all; method: immunoSEQ multiplex PCR. This sample yields 40,000 to 45,000 clones, of which around four fifths are seen a single time; 20% to 25% belongs to the top ten. The CDR3 consists of 12 residues. Germline lookup yields CDR1 SGHVS and CDR2 FQNEAQ. V lost 3 bases to trimming and J lost 2 bases, with 5 bases between them. The sequenced sample was peripheral blood, obtained 28 days after the second dose of the MenACWY control vaccine. The chain carries TRBV7-8 and TRBJ2-7, with D hard to call. The sequence derives from an adult who received the MenACWY meningococcal vaccine as a control. CDR3 protein: CASSFPAYEQYF. CDR3 nucleotides: TGTGCCAGCAGCTTCCCGGCCTACGAGCAGTACTTC.